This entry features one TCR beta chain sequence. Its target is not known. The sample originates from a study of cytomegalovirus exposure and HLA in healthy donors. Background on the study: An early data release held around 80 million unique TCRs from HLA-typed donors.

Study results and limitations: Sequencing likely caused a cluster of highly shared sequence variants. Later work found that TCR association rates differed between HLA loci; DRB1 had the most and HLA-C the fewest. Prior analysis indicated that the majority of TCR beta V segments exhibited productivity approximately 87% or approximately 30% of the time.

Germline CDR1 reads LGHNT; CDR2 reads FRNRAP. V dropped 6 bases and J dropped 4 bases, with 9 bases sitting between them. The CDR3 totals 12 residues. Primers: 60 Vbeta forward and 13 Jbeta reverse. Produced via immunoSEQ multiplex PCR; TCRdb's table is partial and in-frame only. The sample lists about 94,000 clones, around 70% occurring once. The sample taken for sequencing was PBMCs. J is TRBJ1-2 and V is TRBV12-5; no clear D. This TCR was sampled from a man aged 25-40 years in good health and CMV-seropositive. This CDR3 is CASGLGGYGYTF. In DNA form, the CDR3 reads TGTGCTAGTGGCCTAGGTGGCTATGGCTACACCTTC.